A single T cell receptor beta chain is shown here with its context. Germline V gene lookup returns CDR1 SNHLY and CDR2 FYNNEI. The CDR3 runs to 13 residues. Deletions cut 6 bases from V and 2 bases from J, with 9 bases between. This sample was included in a study of control samples from healthy donors and cancer patients. Some clones are missing from TCRdb's copy, which holds only in-frame ones; the method was immunoSEQ multiplex PCR. The table lists about 140,000 clones, approximately 86% of them singletons. V and J are TRBV2 and TRBJ2-3; D not resolved. This receptor was identified in a young woman in good health. Sequencing was done on a sample of blood. The CDR3, as DNA: TGTGCCAGCAGAGAACTACCCACAGATACGCAGTATTTT. It yields the protein CASRELPTDTQYF.